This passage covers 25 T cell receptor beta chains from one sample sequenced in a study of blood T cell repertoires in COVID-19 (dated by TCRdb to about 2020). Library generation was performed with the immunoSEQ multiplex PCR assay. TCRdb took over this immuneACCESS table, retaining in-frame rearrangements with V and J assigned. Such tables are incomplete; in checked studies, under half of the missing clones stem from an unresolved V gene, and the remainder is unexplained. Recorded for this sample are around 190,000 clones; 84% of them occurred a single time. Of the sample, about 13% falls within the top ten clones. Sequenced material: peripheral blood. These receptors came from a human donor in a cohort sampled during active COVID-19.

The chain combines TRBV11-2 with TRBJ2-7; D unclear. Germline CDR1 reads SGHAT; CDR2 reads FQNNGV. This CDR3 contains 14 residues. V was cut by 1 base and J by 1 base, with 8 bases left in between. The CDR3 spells CASSLGAWSYEQYF. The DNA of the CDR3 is TGTGCCAGCAGCTTAGGGGCCTGGTCCTACGAGCAGTACTTC.

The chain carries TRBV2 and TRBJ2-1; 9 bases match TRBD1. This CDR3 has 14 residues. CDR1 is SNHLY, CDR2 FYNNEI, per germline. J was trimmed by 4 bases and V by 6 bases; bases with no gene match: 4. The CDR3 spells CASRQDRGYNEQFF. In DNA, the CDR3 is TGTGCCAGCAGACAGGACAGGGGATACAATGAGCAGTTCTTC.

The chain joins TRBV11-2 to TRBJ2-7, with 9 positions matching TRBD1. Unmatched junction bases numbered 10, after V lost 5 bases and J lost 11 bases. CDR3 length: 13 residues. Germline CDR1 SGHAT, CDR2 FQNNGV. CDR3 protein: CASSTTGTGSEYF. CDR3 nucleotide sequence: TGTGCCAGCAGCACCACCGGGACAGGGTCGGAGTACTTC.

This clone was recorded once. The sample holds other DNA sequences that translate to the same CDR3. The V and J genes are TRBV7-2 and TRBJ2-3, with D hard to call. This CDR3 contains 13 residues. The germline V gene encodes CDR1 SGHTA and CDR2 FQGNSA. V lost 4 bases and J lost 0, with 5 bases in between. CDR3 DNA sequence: TGTGCCAGCAGCTCCTTCAGCACAGATACGCAGTATTTT. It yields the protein CASSSFSTDTQYF.

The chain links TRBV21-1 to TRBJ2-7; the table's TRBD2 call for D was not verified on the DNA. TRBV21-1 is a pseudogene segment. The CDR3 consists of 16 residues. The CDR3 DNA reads TGTGCCAGCAGCACAAGTCCTAGCGGGAGCAAGTACGAGCAGTACTTC. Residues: CASSTSPSGSKYEQYF.

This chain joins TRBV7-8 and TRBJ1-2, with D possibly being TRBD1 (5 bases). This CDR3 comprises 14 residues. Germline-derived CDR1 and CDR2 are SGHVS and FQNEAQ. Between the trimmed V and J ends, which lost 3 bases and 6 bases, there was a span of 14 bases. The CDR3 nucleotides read TGTGCCAGCAGCTTCTCCCCTGACAGAAATGGCTACACCTTC. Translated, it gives CASSFSPDRNGYTF.

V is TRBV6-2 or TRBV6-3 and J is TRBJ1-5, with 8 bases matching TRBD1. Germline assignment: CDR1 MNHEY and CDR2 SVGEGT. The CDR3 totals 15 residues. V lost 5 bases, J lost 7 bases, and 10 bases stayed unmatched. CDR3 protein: CASSDQGATGQPQHF. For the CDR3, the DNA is TGTGCCAGCAGTGATCAGGGGGCCACGGGGCAGCCCCAGCATTTT.

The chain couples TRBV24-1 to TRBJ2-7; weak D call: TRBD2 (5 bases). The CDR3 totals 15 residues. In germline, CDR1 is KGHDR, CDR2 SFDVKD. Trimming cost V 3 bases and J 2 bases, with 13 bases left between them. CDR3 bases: TGTGCCACCAGTGATCCGACAAGGAGGACCTACGAGCAGTACTTC. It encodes CATSDPTRRTYEQYF.

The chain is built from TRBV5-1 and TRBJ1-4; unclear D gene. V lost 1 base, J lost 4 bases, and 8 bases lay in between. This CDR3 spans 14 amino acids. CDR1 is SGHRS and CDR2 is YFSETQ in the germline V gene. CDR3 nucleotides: TGCGCCAGCAGCTTGAGAGGAGGTAATGAAAAACTGTTTTTT. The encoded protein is CASSLRGGNEKLFF.

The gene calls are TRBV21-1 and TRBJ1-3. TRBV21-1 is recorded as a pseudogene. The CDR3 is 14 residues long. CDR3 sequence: CASSKLSSGNTIYF. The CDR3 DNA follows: TGTGCCAGCAGCAAATTGAGCTCTGGAAACACCATATATTTT.

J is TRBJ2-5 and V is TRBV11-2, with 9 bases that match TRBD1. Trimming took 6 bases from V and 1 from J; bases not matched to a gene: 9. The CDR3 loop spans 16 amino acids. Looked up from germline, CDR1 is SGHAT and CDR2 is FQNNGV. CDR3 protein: CASSSPGTGSQETQYF. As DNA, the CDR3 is TGTGCCAGCAGTTCGCCCGGGACAGGGAGCCAAGAGACCCAGTACTTC.

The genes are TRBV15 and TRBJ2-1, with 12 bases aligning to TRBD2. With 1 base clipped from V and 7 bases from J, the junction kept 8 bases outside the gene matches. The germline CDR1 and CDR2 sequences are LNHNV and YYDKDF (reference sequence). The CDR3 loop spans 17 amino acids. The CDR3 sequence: CATSRVPTSGRRNEQFF. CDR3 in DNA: TGTGCCACCAGCAGAGTGCCGACTAGCGGGAGAAGGAATGAGCAGTTCTTC.

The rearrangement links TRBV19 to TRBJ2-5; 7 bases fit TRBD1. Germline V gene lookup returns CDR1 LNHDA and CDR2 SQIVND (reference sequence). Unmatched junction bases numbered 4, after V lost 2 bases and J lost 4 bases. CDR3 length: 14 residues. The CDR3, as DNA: TGTGCCAGTAGTATATCGACAGGGCTAGAGACCCAGTACTTC. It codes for CASSISTGLETQYF.

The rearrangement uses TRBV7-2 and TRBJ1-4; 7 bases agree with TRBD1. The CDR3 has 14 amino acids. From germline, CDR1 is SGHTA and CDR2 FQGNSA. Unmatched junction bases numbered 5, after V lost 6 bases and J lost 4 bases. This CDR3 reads CASSNRQGNEKLFF. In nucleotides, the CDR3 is TGTGCCAGCAGTAACCGACAGGGTAATGAAAAACTGTTTTTT.

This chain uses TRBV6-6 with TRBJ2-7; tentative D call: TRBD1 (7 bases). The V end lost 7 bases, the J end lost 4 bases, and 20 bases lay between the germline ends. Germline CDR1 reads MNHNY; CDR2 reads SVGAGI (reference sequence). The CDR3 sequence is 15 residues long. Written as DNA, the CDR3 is TGTGCCAGCACCCCAGGGGGGCAGGGGCTATACGAGCAGTACTTC. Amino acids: CASTPGGQGLYEQYF.

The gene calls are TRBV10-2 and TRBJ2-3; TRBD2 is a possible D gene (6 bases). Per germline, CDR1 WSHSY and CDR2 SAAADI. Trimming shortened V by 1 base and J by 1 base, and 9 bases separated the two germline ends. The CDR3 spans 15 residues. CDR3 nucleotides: TGCGCCAGCAGTGAGTACGGCGGGGGCACAGATACGCAGTATTTT. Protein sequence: CASSEYGGGTDTQYF.

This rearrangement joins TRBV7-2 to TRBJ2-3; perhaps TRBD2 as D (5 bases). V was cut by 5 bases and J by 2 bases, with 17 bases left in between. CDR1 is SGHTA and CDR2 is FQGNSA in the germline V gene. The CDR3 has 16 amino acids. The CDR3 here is CASSLEPGLNTDTQYF. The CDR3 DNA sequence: TGTGCCAGCAGCCTTGAACCGGGATTAAACACAGATACGCAGTATTTT.

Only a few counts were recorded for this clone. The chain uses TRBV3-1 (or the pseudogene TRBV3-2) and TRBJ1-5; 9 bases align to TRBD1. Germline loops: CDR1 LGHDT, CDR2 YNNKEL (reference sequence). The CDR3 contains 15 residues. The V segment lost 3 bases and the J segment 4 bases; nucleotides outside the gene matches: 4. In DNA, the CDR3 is TGTGCCAGCAGCCATGGGACAGGGCGGAATCAGCCCCAGCATTTT. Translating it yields CASSHGTGRNQPQHF.

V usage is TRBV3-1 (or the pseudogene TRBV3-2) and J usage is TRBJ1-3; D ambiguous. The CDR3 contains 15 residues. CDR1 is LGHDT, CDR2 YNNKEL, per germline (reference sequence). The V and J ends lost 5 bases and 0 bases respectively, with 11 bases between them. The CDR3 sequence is CASSSRTTSGNTIYF. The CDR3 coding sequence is TGTGCCAGCAGCTCCCGGACTACCTCTGGAAACACCATATATTTT.

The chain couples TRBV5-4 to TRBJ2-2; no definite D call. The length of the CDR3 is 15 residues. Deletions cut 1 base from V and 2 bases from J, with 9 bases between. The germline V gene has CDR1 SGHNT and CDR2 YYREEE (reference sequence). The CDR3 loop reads CASSLSQKNTGELFF. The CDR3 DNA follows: TGTGCCAGCAGCTTGTCTCAGAAAAACACCGGGGAGCTGTTTTTT.

The CDR3 sequence: CASSYSTGEQFF. In DNA form, the CDR3 reads TGTGCCAGCAGTTACTCGACGGGTGAGCAGTTCTTC. The chain carries TRBV6-2 or TRBV6-3 and TRBJ2-1, with D uncertain. V dropped 0 bases and J dropped 9 bases, with 6 bases sitting between them. The CDR3 is 12 amino acids. CDR1 is MNHEY, CDR2 SVGEGT, per germline.

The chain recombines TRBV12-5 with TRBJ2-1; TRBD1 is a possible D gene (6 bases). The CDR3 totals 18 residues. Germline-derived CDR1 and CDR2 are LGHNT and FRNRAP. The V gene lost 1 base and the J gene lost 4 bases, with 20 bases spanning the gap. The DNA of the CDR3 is TGTGCTAGTGGTTTGGAAACAGGGCCGATGAGGGGGTACAATGAGCAGTTCTTC. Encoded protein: CASGLETGPMRGYNEQFF.

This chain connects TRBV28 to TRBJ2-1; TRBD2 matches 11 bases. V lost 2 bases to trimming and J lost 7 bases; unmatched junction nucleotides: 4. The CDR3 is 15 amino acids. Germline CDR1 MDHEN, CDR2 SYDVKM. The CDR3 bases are TGTGCCAGCAGTTTAGTACTAGCGGGAGTGAATGAGCAGTTCTTC. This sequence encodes CASSLVLAGVNEQFF.

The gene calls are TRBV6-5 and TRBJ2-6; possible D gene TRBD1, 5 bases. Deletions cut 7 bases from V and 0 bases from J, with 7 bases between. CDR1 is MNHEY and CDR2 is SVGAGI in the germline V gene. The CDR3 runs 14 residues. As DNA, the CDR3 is TGTGCCAGCATCAGGGACTCTGGGGCCAACGTCCTGACTTTC. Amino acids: CASIRDSGANVLTF.

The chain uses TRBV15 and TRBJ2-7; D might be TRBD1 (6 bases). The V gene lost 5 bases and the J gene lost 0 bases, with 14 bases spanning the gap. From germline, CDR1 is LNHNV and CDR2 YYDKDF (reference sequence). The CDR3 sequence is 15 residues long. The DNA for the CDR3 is TGTGCCACCAGCGAAAACAGGGACCTCTCCTACGAGCAGTACTTC. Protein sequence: CATSENRDLSYEQYF.